The following is a T cell receptor (beta chain) sequence with its context. Only in-frame clones appear in the TCRdb table, and some are missing; sequencing was by immunoSEQ multiplex PCR. The sample consists of approximately 140,000 clones, approximately 79% of them appearing once. The source of the sample is a study of blood T cell repertoires in COVID-19. Overall study context: Acute-phase and convalescent COVID-19 samples originated in the United States, Italy and Spain.

Per germline, CDR1 SQVTM and CDR2 ANQGSEA. The CDR3 runs 13 residues. V was clipped by 6 bases and J by 2 bases, with 8 bases between them. Input material: peripheral blood. The TCR comes from a man aged 60 to 69 with acute or convalescent COVID-19. This chain joins TRBV29-1 and TRBJ2-6; D unresolved. The DNA for the CDR3 is TGCAGCGTCGGTTCTACTGGGGCCAACGTCCTGACTTTC. It yields the protein CSVGSTGANVLTF.